This T cell receptor beta chain was sequenced during a study of T-cell reconstitution after alpha-beta-depleted transplantation in children. Findings and caveats of the study: The high TCRbeta diversity at day 60 in some patients came from surviving recipient T cells and thymic progenitors. By one year post-transplant, T-cell counts and diversity largely arose from T cells that were newly produced. As was reported, about two months after transplant, alpha-beta T cells came from several hundred expanded graft clones.

Unique molecular identifiers were built into the TCRbeta library. A single record per CDR3 protein comes from TCRdb applying MiXCR to the PCR reads. The sample lists about 980,000 distinct CDR3 sequences, 25% to 35% occurring once. CDR3 length equals 16 residues. With V trimmed by 1 base and J by 3 bases, 4 bases remained unmatched. CDR1 is LGHNA and CDR2 is YNFKEQ in the germline V gene. Notes on this clonotype: What it binds is unknown.

The chain is built from TRBV4-2 and TRBJ2-7, with 12 positions matching TRBD2. Material: PBMCs, mostly from graft donor cells, obtained 360 days after TCRalphabeta/CD19-depleted stem cell transplant. This clonotype originated in a boy in the first two years of life who had a stem cell transplant for SCID, so the T cells may come from the graft donor. Here the CDR3 DNA reads TGTGCCAGCAGCCAAGCCCGACTAGCGGGGGTCTACGAGCAGTACTTC. This codes for CASSQARLAGVYEQYF.